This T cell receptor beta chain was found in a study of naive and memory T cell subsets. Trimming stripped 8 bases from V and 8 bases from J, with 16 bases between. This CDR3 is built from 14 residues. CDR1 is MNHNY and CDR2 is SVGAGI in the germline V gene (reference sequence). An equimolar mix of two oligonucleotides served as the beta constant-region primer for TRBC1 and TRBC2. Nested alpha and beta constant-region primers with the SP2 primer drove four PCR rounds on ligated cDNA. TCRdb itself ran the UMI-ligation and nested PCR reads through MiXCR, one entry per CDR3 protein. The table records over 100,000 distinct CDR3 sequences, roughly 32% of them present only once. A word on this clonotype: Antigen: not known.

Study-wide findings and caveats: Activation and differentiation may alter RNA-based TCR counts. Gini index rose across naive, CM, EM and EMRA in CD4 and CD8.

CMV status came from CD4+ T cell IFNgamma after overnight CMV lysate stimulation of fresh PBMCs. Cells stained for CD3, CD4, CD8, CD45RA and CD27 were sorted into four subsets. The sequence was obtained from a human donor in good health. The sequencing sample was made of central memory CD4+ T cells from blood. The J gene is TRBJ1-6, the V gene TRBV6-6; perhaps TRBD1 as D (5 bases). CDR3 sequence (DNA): TGTGCCAGCGTGCGCGGGGCTGTCGATTCACCCCTCCACTTT. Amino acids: CASVRGAVDSPLHF.